The clone carrying this T cell receptor (beta chain) has a count of ten or more. Template switching created a universal primer site, and the cDNA included unique molecular identifiers. Each CDR3 protein is one row after TCRdb ran MiXCR on the 5' RACE reads. Among around 690,000 distinct CDR3 sequences listed, around 20% were seen once. The data are from a study of identical twins. Trimming removed 5 bases from V and 6 bases from J, with 10 bases in between. This CDR3 spans 12 amino acids. The data also belong to a second study, concerning T cells expressing NK-cell markers.

The sequencing input was PBMCs. This TCR was sampled from a woman younger than 35 in good health. J is TRBJ1-1 and V is TRBV12-3 or TRBV12-4; TRBD1 is a possible D gene (6 bases). The CDR3: CASSPTGSEAFF. The CDR3 region has the DNA TGTGCCAGCAGTCCTACAGGGTCTGAAGCTTTCTTT.